This T cell receptor (beta chain) is from a study of T cell responses to AZD1222 COVID-19 vaccine. Sequencing used immunoSEQ multiplex PCR; TCRdb keeps in-frame clones, though not all of them. The table lists roughly 90,000 clones, just over 90% of them singletons. The germline V gene encodes CDR1 SEHNR and CDR2 FQNEAQ (reference sequence). This CDR3 has 15 residues. V lost 6 bases and J 2 bases, leaving 17 bases between the germline ends. The chain recombines TRBV7-9 with TRBJ2-7, with D possibly matching TRBD2 (6 bases). Specimen: peripheral blood, collected on day 0 of MenACWY control vaccination. The TCR comes from an adult in good health. The CDR3 spells CASSFGTPDTYEQYF. Written as DNA, the CDR3 is TGTGCCAGCAGTTTCGGGACTCCCGATACCTACGAGCAGTACTTC.